This entry lists 15 T cell receptor beta chains sequenced from one sample in a study of cytomegalovirus exposure and HLA in healthy donors. This PCR relied on a set of 60 Vbeta primers and 13 Jbeta primers. Profiled with immunoSEQ multiplex PCR; TCRdb holds only in-frame clones, not every one. Here the sample spans 110,000 to 150,000 clones, around 10% being singletons. Input material: PBMCs. The receptor set was obtained from a male donor in good health and CMV-seronegative.

The rearrangement uses TRBV4-1 and TRBJ1-4; 10 nucleotides match TRBD1. This CDR3 is 15 amino acids long. Trimming took 2 bases from V and 6 from J; bases not matched to a gene: 3. CDR1 and CDR2 (germline): MGHRA, YSYEKL. CDR3 DNA: TGCGCCAGCAGCCAATGGGGGACAGGGGATGAAAAACTGTTTTTT. Translation gives CASSQWGTGDEKLFF.

The rearrangement links TRBV5-1 to TRBJ2-5; tentative D call: TRBD1 (7 bases). V was pared by 4 bases and J by 2 bases, with 21 bases between. The CDR3 extends over 17 amino acids. Germline assignment: CDR1 SGHRS and CDR2 YFSETQ. CDR3 loop: CASSPTSGRGAQETQYF. The CDR3, as DNA: TGCGCCAGCAGCCCCACTAGTGGCAGGGGGGCACAAGAGACCCAGTACTTC.

The chain uses TRBV5-4 and TRBJ2-1, with 15 bases aligning to TRBD2. Trimming took 6 bases from V and 8 from J; bases not matched to a gene: 3. Germline V gives CDR1 SGHNT, CDR2 YYREEE (reference sequence). This CDR3 is built from 14 residues. The CDR3: CASTGTSGGYEQFF. The CDR3 DNA reads TGTGCCAGCACCGGGACTAGCGGGGGGTATGAGCAGTTCTTC.

This clone was detected only a few times. The J gene is TRBJ2-7, the V gene TRBV6-1; a weak D match, TRBD1 (6 bases). Germline CDR1 MNHNS, CDR2 SASEGT. V lost 0 bases and J lost 5, with 11 bases in between. The CDR3 sequence is 14 residues long. In DNA, the CDR3 is TGTGCCAGCAGTGAAGCGGCCAGGGGCCACGAGCAGTACTTC. It encodes CASSEAARGHEQYF.

A word on this clone: One end of the junction fails to match germline, which may point to a read error. This chain uses TRBV2 with TRBJ2-3, with 8 bases lining up with TRBD2. The CDR3 is 13 amino acids. Germline V gives CDR1 SNHLY, CDR2 FYNNEI. This CDR3 is CATFRGGTDTQYF. The CDR3 DNA reads as TGTGCCACCTTCCGGGGGGGCACCGATACGCAGTATTTT. Combining the CDR3 with reference TRBV2 and TRBJ2-3 gives the whole variable domain EPEVTQTPSHQVTQMGQEVILRCVPISNHLYFYWYRQILGQKVEFLVSFYNNEISEKSEIFDDQFSVERPDGSNFTLKIRSTKLEDSAMYFCATFRGGTDTQYFGPGTRLTVL.

This clone was counted between two and nine times. This chain uses TRBV28 with TRBJ1-2, with 9 positions matching TRBD1. The CDR3 consists of 16 residues. Per germline, CDR1 MDHEN and CDR2 SYDVKM. V lost 6 bases and J lost 8; bases outside the gene matches: 16. The CDR3 sequence: CASSLYRDRAGIGYTF. The DNA for the CDR3 is TGTGCCAGCAGCCTCTACCGGGACAGGGCCGGCATCGGCTACACCTTC.

This clone was detected a few times. This chain joins TRBV4-3 and TRBJ2-7; the match to TRBD2 covers 14 bases. The CDR3 loop spans 16 amino acids. Germline V gene data show CDR1 as LGHNA and CDR2 as YSLEER. After removal of 1 base from V and 4 bases from J, the junction contained 3 bases not matched to a gene. CDR3 nucleotide sequence: TGCGCCAGCAGCCAAGGGACTAGCGGGGGGTCTTACGAGCAGTACTTC. Translating it yields CASSQGTSGGSYEQYF.

The chain links TRBV6-4 to TRBJ2-1, with a possible D match to TRBD1 (5 bases). The CDR3 totals 15 residues. Germline CDR1 and CDR2: MRHNA and SNTAGT. Trimming cost V 3 bases and J 0 bases, with 9 bases left between them. CDR3 sequence (DNA): TGTGCCAGCAGTGAGGGGCAGTCCTCCTACAATGAGCAGTTCTTC. It encodes CASSEGQSSYNEQFF.

This clone was counted between two and nine times. The chain couples TRBV7-9 to TRBJ2-5; 11 nucleotides align to TRBD2. The V and J ends lost 2 bases and 5 bases, in that order; junction bases with no gene match: 7. This CDR3 is built from 16 residues. Per germline, CDR1 SEHNR and CDR2 FQNEAQ (reference sequence). The CDR3 region is CASSLRLAGGGETQYF. The CDR3 DNA is TGTGCCAGCAGCTTACGGCTAGCGGGAGGCGGGGAGACCCAGTACTTC.

This rearrangement joins TRBV5-4 to TRBJ2-3, with TRBD2 matching over 8 bases. Germline loops: CDR1 SGHNT, CDR2 YYREEE (reference sequence). The CDR3 extends over 16 amino acids. V shed 4 bases, J shed 3 bases, and the junction held 10 bases outside the gene matches. CDR3 protein: CASSLGRGGRTDTQYF. The CDR3 bases are TGTGCCAGCAGCCTGGGTCGGGGGGGGCGAACAGATACGCAGTATTTT. Complete variable domain (other parts from reference TRBV5-4 and TRBJ2-3): ETGVTQSPTHLIKTRGQQVTLRCSSQSGHNTVSWYQQALGQGPQFIFQYYREEENGRGNFPPRFSGLQFPNYSSELNVNALELDDSALYLCASSLGRGGRTDTQYFGPGTRLTVL.

Only a few counts were recorded for this clone. The chain combines TRBV15 with TRBJ2-4; possibly TRBD1 for D (6 bases). The CDR3 length is 15 residues. Germline loops: CDR1 LNHNV, CDR2 YYDKDF (reference sequence). Trimming pared 1 base from V and 8 bases from J, leaving 15 bases between. CDR3: CATSRVGAGGDIQYF. Here the CDR3 DNA reads TGTGCCACCAGCAGAGTGGGGGCAGGAGGAGACATTCAGTACTTC. The whole variable domain, filled in from reference TRBV15 and TRBJ2-4, reads DAMVIQNPRYQVTQFGKPVTLSCSQTLNHNVMYWYQQKSSQAPKLLFHYYDKDFNNEADTPDNFQSRRPNTSFCFLDIRSPGLGDTAMYLCATSRVGAGGDIQYFGAGTRLSVL.

The sample holds a few counts of this clone. The rearrangement joins TRBV7-9 to TRBJ2-7; a possible D gene is TRBD2 (7 bases). In germline, CDR1 is SEHNR, CDR2 FQNEAQ (reference sequence). CDR3 size: 13 residues. V was cut by 5 bases and J by 7 bases, with 15 bases left in between. The DNA of the CDR3 is TGTGCCAGCAGCCCCGAGGGGGGGCTAGAGCAGTACTTC. Translating it yields CASSPEGGLEQYF.

This clone has just a few counts. The genes are TRBV5-1 and TRBJ2-7; 8 bases match TRBD1. The CDR3 consists of 16 residues. J gave up 4 bases and V 0 bases, and 9 bases lay outside the gene matches. Germline CDR1 reads SGHRS; CDR2 reads YFSETQ. The CDR3 DNA is TGCGCCAGCAGCTTGGGGACAGGGAGAGACTCTTACGAGCAGTACTTC. Translated, it gives CASSLGTGRDSYEQYF.

This clone has only a few counts. V usage is TRBV10-3 and J usage is TRBJ2-2; D possibly corresponds to TRBD2 (6 bases). CDR3 length: 15 amino acids. Germline loops: CDR1 ENHRY, CDR2 SYGVKD. Trimming left V 4 bases short and J 4 bases short, with 13 bases between. The CDR3 bases are TGTGCCATCAGTGCCCAGCGGGTAGGCACCGGGGAGCTGTTTTTT. Its protein product is CAISAQRVGTGELFF.

This clone was detected only a few times. V is TRBV4-2 and J is TRBJ2-1; TRBD2 agrees at 9 bases. The length of the CDR3 is 17 residues. Germline CDR1 LGHNA, CDR2 YNFKEQ. The ends lost 0 bases at V and 2 bases at J; junction bases unmatched: 5. DNA of the CDR3: TGTGCCAGCAGCCAAGAATTAGCTAGCGGGACCTACAATGAGCAGTTCTTC. This translates into CASSQELASGTYNEQFF.